A single count supports the clone carrying this T cell receptor beta chain. Its antigen is not known. Together with a sample-barcoded 5' primer, a J-beta primer mix was included in a second PCR lasting about 7 to 11 cycles. TCRdb recomputed calls from the 5' RACE reads with MiXCR, one row per CDR3 protein. The data hold 790,000 or so distinct CDR3 sequences, with 56% observed a single time. The data belong to a study of blood T cells in healthy people across ages. Germline V gene sequence: CDR1 LGHNA, CDR2 YSLEER. CDR3 length: 17 residues. With 3 bases clipped from V and 0 bases from J, the junction kept 7 bases outside the gene matches. General study results and limits: Age showed a roughly linear inverse relationship with TCR beta diversity per million T cells. Changes seen in expanded clonotypes were possibly confounded by donor CMV status left unknown. Higher diversity and more naive CD4+ cells were features of long-lived donors, compared to aged donors.

The gene calls are TRBV4-3 and TRBJ2-7; 11 bases are a match to TRBD1. The sequenced sample consisted of blood. The source is a man aged 40-50 years in good health. The CDR3: CASSQSPGTGGSYEQYF. In DNA form, the CDR3 reads TGCGCCAGCAGCCAGTCACCCGGGACAGGGGGCTCCTACGAGCAGTACTTC.